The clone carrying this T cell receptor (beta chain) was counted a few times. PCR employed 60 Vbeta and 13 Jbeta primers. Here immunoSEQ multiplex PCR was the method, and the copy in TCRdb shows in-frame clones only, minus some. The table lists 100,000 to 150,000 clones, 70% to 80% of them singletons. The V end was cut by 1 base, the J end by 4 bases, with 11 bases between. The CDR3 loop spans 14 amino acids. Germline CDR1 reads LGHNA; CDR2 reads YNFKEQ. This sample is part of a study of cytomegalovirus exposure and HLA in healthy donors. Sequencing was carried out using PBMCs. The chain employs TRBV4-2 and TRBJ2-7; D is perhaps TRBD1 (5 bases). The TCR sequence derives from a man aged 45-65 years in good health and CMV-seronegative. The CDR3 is CASSQGQGTYEQYF. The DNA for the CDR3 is TGTGCCAGCAGCCAAGGGCAGGGAACATACGAGCAGTACTTC.